These T cell receptor beta chains were read from a single sample in a study of blood T cells in healthy people across ages. TCRdb recomputed calls from the 5' RACE reads with MiXCR, one row per CDR3 protein. The sample lists about 680,000 distinct CDR3 sequences, more than 40% seen once, with 30% to 40% in the top ten. Sequencing used blood. These receptors originate from a woman aged 60-75 years in good health. Each CDR3 is given with its conserved first and last residue. Each record gives: clone size, V gene, D gene, J gene, CDR3 DNA, CDR3 protein. The D gene is left open where the match is weak. The size field is filled for only some rows; it gives once, few, many or a size class.

abundance: NA; v_gene: TRBV11-2; d_gene: NA; j_gene: TRBJ2-2; CDR3nt: TGTGCCAGCAGCTTAGATCGGGCAGGGGTAGGGGAGCTGTTTTTT; CDR3aa: CASSLDRAGVGELFF
abundance: NA; v_gene: TRBV28; d_gene: TRBD2; j_gene: TRBJ2-1; CDR3nt: TGTGCCAGCAGAACCGCGGGGGTTGAGCAGTTCTTC; CDR3aa: CASRTAGVEQFF
abundance: NA; v_gene: TRBV4-3; d_gene: NA; j_gene: TRBJ2-1; CDR3nt: TGCGCCAGCAGCCAAGATCGTAGGGTGGGAGCTGAGCAGTTCTTC; CDR3aa: CASSQDRRVGAEQFF
abundance: NA; v_gene: TRBV15; d_gene: TRBD1; j_gene: TRBJ2-4; CDR3nt: TGTGCCACCAGCAGAGATCCGACAGGGGAAGACATTCAGTACTTC; CDR3aa: CATSRDPTGEDIQYF
abundance: NA; v_gene: TRBV5-5; d_gene: NA; j_gene: TRBJ2-5; CDR3nt: TGTGCCAGCAGCTTTGGGGGGAGAAATGAGCAGTACTTC; CDR3aa: CASSFGGRNEQYF
abundance: NA; v_gene: TRBV21-1; d_gene: NA; j_gene: TRBJ2-5; CDR3nt: TGTGCCAGCAGCAAAGACGCGGGACAAAGCTACGGGCAGTACTTC; CDR3aa: CASSKDAGQSYGQYF
abundance: NA; v_gene: TRBV28; d_gene: NA; j_gene: TRBJ2-6; CDR3nt: TGTGCCAGCAGTTTATTAGGGGATGGGGCCAACGTCCTGACTTTC; CDR3aa: CASSLLGDGANVLTF
abundance: NA; v_gene: TRBV2; d_gene: NA; j_gene: TRBJ2-5; CDR3nt: TGTGCCTCGGAGGAAGAGACCCAGTACTTC; CDR3aa: CASEEETQYF
abundance: NA; v_gene: TRBV7-8; d_gene: NA; j_gene: TRBJ2-3; CDR3nt: TGTGCCAGCAGCTGGGGGCCCTTGTGGAGCACAGATACGCAGTATTTT; CDR3aa: CASSWGPLWSTDTQYF
abundance: few; v_gene: TRBV7-2; d_gene: TRBD2; j_gene: TRBJ2-5; CDR3nt: TGTGCCAGCACCATAGCGGGATGGGGCCAAGAGACCCAGTACTTC; CDR3aa: CASTIAGWGQETQYF
abundance: NA; v_gene: TRBV21-1; d_gene: NA; j_gene: TRBJ1-4; CDR3nt: TGTGCCGGCAGCAAACCCACCCCTTCCGGGGAGGGCGAAAAACTGTTTTTT; CDR3aa: CAGSKPTPSGEGEKLFF
abundance: NA; v_gene: TRBV4-2; d_gene: NA; j_gene: TRBJ1-2; CDR3nt: TGTGCCAGCAGCCAAGGAGAGGTTAGGGCTGGGGGCTACACCTTC; CDR3aa: CASSQGEVRAGGYTF
abundance: NA; v_gene: TRBV2; d_gene: NA; j_gene: TRBJ2-1; CDR3nt: TGTGCCAGCAGTCAGTCCGGTGATACGTACAATGAGCAGTTCTTC; CDR3aa: CASSQSGDTYNEQFF
abundance: NA; v_gene: TRBV7-3; d_gene: TRBD2; j_gene: TRBJ2-1; CDR3nt: TGTGCCAGCAGCCCGCTAGCGGGAGTAGGCGGTGAGCAGTTCTTC; CDR3aa: CASSPLAGVGGEQFF
abundance: NA; v_gene: TRBV9; d_gene: NA; j_gene: TRBJ2-1; CDR3nt: TGTGCCAGCAGCGTAGAGGACTACAATGAGCAGTTCTTC; CDR3aa: CASSVEDYNEQFF
abundance: NA; v_gene: TRBV5-6; d_gene: TRBD1; j_gene: TRBJ2-5; CDR3nt: TGTGCCAGCAGCTACTATAGGGGGCGCGGTAAAGAGACCCAGTACTTC; CDR3aa: CASSYYRGRGKETQYF
abundance: NA; v_gene: TRBV29-1; d_gene: NA; j_gene: TRBJ2-3; CDR3nt: TGCGGCGTGTCCTCGGGAGTTAAAGATACGCAGTATTTT; CDR3aa: CGVSSGVKDTQYF
abundance: many; v_gene: TRBV7-2; d_gene: TRBD2; j_gene: TRBJ2-7; CDR3nt: TGTGCCAGCGGATATAGCGGGACCACCTCCTACGAGCAGTACTTC; CDR3aa: CASGYSGTTSYEQYF
abundance: NA; v_gene: TRBV24-1; d_gene: NA; j_gene: TRBJ2-3; CDR3nt: TGTGCCACCAGTGATTTAGGAGGGGTCACAGATACGCAGTATTTT; CDR3aa: CATSDLGGVTDTQYF
abundance: NA; v_gene: TRBV9; d_gene: NA; j_gene: TRBJ1-1; CDR3nt: TGTGCCAGCAACTCCACAGCGAACGCTGAAGCTTTCTTT; CDR3aa: CASNSTANAEAFF
abundance: few; v_gene: TRBV12-3/TRBV12-4; d_gene: NA; j_gene: TRBJ1-1; CDR3nt: TGTGCCAGCCGCGGGCTCACGAACACTGAAGCTTTCTTT; CDR3aa: CASRGLTNTEAFF
abundance: NA; v_gene: TRBV28; d_gene: NA; j_gene: TRBJ1-5; CDR3nt: TGTGCCAGCAGGGGGCCAGGGATGGGCAATCAGCCCCAGCATTTT; CDR3aa: CASRGPGMGNQPQHF
abundance: NA; v_gene: TRBV3-1; d_gene: NA; j_gene: TRBJ1-2; CDR3nt: TGTGCCAGCAGCCCGGAAACAGGGCTGCCTGGCTACACCTTC; CDR3aa: CASSPETGLPGYTF
abundance: NA; v_gene: TRBV4-3; d_gene: NA; j_gene: TRBJ2-3; CDR3nt: TGCGCCAGCAGCCCTAATAAGGGGGGATTCACAGATACGCAGTATTTT; CDR3aa: CASSPNKGGFTDTQYF
abundance: few; v_gene: TRBV24-1; d_gene: NA; j_gene: TRBJ2-5; CDR3nt: TGTGCCACCAGTGGGGGCGGAGAGACCCAGTACTTC; CDR3aa: CATSGGGETQYF
abundance: NA; v_gene: TRBV13; d_gene: TRBD2; j_gene: TRBJ2-1; CDR3nt: TGTGCCAGCAGCTTGTCCGGGACTAGCAATGAGCAGTTCTTC; CDR3aa: CASSLSGTSNEQFF
abundance: few; v_gene: TRBV27; d_gene: NA; j_gene: TRBJ1-2; CDR3nt: TGTGCCAGCAGTTTACTTGGAGACGGAGGCTACACCTTC; CDR3aa: CASSLLGDGGYTF
abundance: few; v_gene: TRBV27; d_gene: NA; j_gene: TRBJ2-7; CDR3nt: TGTGCCGCAGGTGGGGGAAAGGGGTACGAGCAGTACTTC; CDR3aa: CAAGGGKGYEQYF
abundance: NA; v_gene: TRBV9; d_gene: TRBD2; j_gene: TRBJ2-1; CDR3nt: TGTGCCAGCAGCGTAGCAGGTAGCGGGAACAATGAGCAGTTCTTC; CDR3aa: CASSVAGSGNNEQFF
abundance: few; v_gene: TRBV7-9; d_gene: NA; j_gene: TRBJ2-7; CDR3nt: TGTGCCAGCAGCCCGAGCGATAGGGTCTACGAGCAGTACTTC; CDR3aa: CASSPSDRVYEQYF
abundance: few; v_gene: TRBV12-3/TRBV12-4; d_gene: NA; j_gene: TRBJ2-3; CDR3nt: TGTGCCAGCAGCCTGCCAGTCGGACAGTCCGATACGCAGTATTTT; CDR3aa: CASSLPVGQSDTQYF
abundance: few; v_gene: TRBV24-1; d_gene: NA; j_gene: TRBJ2-1; CDR3nt: TGTGCCACCAGTGATACACAAGAGACCCAGTTCTTC; CDR3aa: CATSDTQETQFF
abundance: once; v_gene: TRBV3-1; d_gene: NA; j_gene: TRBJ2-7; CDR3nt: TGTGCCAGCAGCCAAGGGACAACTACCTACAATGAGCAGTACTTC; CDR3aa: CASSQGTTTYNEQYF
abundance: NA; v_gene: TRBV21-1; d_gene: NA; j_gene: TRBJ2-6; CDR3nt: TGTGCCAGCAGCAAAGTGGAGGGACAGGGGGACACAGAAGTGAGCTCTGGGGCCAACGTCCTGACTTTC; CDR3aa: CASSKVEGQGDTEVSSGANVLTF
abundance: NA; v_gene: TRBV20-1; d_gene: TRBD2; j_gene: TRBJ2-7; CDR3nt: TGCAGTGCTAGAGATCGACTAGCGGGAGGCGCCTACGAGCAGTACTTC; CDR3aa: CSARDRLAGGAYEQYF
abundance: few; v_gene: TRBV6-5; d_gene: TRBD1; j_gene: TRBJ2-7; CDR3nt: TGTGCCAGCAGGGAAGGACAGGGGTTCTACGAGCAGTACTTC; CDR3aa: CASREGQGFYEQYF
abundance: many; v_gene: TRBV30; d_gene: NA; j_gene: TRBJ1-1; CDR3nt: TGTGCCTGGAGTGTAGTTGGTAAAGCTTTCTTT; CDR3aa: CAWSVVGKAFF
abundance: few; v_gene: TRBV29-1; d_gene: NA; j_gene: TRBJ2-7; CDR3nt: TGCAGCGTTGGGGGGACCTATTACGAGCAGTACTTC; CDR3aa: CSVGGTYYEQYF
abundance: NA; v_gene: TRBV20-1; d_gene: NA; j_gene: TRBJ2-1; CDR3nt: TGCAGTGCTAGTTTGGTTGGGCAGGGAATCAACAATGAGCAGTTCTTC; CDR3aa: CSASLVGQGINNEQFF
abundance: few; v_gene: TRBV29-1; d_gene: NA; j_gene: TRBJ2-7; CDR3nt: TGCAGCTTCATGGACCCCAACTACGAGCAGTACTTC; CDR3aa: CSFMDPNYEQYF
abundance: NA; v_gene: TRBV10-3; d_gene: NA; j_gene: TRBJ1-1; CDR3nt: TGTGCCATCAGTGACCCGAGGGGCCAGGGACTGAACACTGAAGCTTTCTTT; CDR3aa: CAISDPRGQGLNTEAFF
abundance: NA; v_gene: TRBV7-2; d_gene: TRBD2; j_gene: TRBJ2-7; CDR3nt: TGTGCCAGCAGCGTCCGACTAGCGGGGGAATCCTACGAGCAGTACTTC; CDR3aa: CASSVRLAGESYEQYF
abundance: NA; v_gene: TRBV28; d_gene: TRBD1; j_gene: TRBJ2-4; CDR3nt: TGTGCCAGCAGCCGGGCAGGGACAGCCCTCAAAAACATTCAGTACTTC; CDR3aa: CASSRAGTALKNIQYF
abundance: NA; v_gene: TRBV27; d_gene: NA; j_gene: TRBJ2-7; CDR3nt: TGTGCCAGCAGTTTACGTCGGGGGCAAGACGAGCAGTACTTC; CDR3aa: CASSLRRGQDEQYF
abundance: NA; v_gene: TRBV12-3/TRBV12-4; d_gene: TRBD2; j_gene: TRBJ2-7; CDR3nt: TGTGCCAGCAACGTAGCGGGAGGTTCATCCTACGAGCAGTACTTC; CDR3aa: CASNVAGGSSYEQYF
abundance: NA; v_gene: TRBV29-1; d_gene: NA; j_gene: TRBJ1-1; CDR3nt: TGCAGCGCAGGGACCGTCGGAGGTGAAGCTTTCTTT; CDR3aa: CSAGTVGGEAFF
abundance: NA; v_gene: TRBV4-2; d_gene: NA; j_gene: TRBJ2-7; CDR3nt: TGTGCCAGCAGCCAAGCAGGGAAGGCAAACGAGCAGTACTTC; CDR3aa: CASSQAGKANEQYF
abundance: NA; v_gene: TRBV28; d_gene: TRBD2; j_gene: TRBJ2-7; CDR3nt: TGTGCCAGCAGTTTATTATATCTAGCGGGAGGGGAAGAGCAGTACTTC; CDR3aa: CASSLLYLAGGEEQYF
abundance: few; v_gene: TRBV7-2; d_gene: NA; j_gene: TRBJ1-1; CDR3nt: TGTGCCAGCAGCCCCCGATCGGTGACCTTTGAAGCTTTCTTT; CDR3aa: CASSPRSVTFEAFF
abundance: NA; v_gene: TRBV10-3; d_gene: TRBD1; j_gene: TRBJ2-5; CDR3nt: TGTGCCATCAGTGTCAGGGGGCCCCAAGAGACCCAGTACTTC; CDR3aa: CAISVRGPQETQYF
abundance: NA; v_gene: TRBV9; d_gene: NA; j_gene: TRBJ1-1; CDR3nt: TGTGCCAGCAGCCCCTGGGTTGAGGGCGTGAACACTGAAGCTTTCTTT; CDR3aa: CASSPWVEGVNTEAFF
abundance: NA; v_gene: TRBV10-3; d_gene: TRBD2; j_gene: TRBJ2-7; CDR3nt: TGTGCCATCAGTGAAACGGGGGGAGCCTACGAGCAGTACTTC; CDR3aa: CAISETGGAYEQYF
abundance: many; v_gene: TRBV20-1; d_gene: NA; j_gene: TRBJ1-2; CDR3nt: TGCAGTGCTACGGTCAGGGTACTTGGCTACACCTTC; CDR3aa: CSATVRVLGYTF
abundance: few; v_gene: TRBV6-5; d_gene: TRBD2; j_gene: TRBJ2-5; CDR3nt: TGTGCCAGCAGTTTCCTCGGGGGGGAGACCCAGTACTTC; CDR3aa: CASSFLGGETQYF
abundance: NA; v_gene: TRBV27; d_gene: NA; j_gene: TRBJ2-1; CDR3nt: TGTGCCAGCAGTTTCGGGGTCGGTCGGAAAGAGACCCAGTTCTTC; CDR3aa: CASSFGVGRKETQFF
abundance: few; v_gene: TRBV12-3/TRBV12-4; d_gene: TRBD2; j_gene: TRBJ2-3; CDR3nt: TGTGCCAGCAGTGGCATAGCGGGAGGGTCGGATACGCAGTATTTT; CDR3aa: CASSGIAGGSDTQYF
abundance: few; v_gene: TRBV7-9; d_gene: TRBD2; j_gene: TRBJ2-5; CDR3nt: TGTGCCAGCAGCTTTCGAGCGGGAGTGCGGGAGACCCAGTACTTC; CDR3aa: CASSFRAGVRETQYF